The TCR beta chain described here comes from a study of shared clonotypes between healthy human individuals. Sequencing used immunoSEQ multiplex PCR; TCRdb keeps in-frame clones, though not all of them. The table records 530,000 or so clones, around 79% of them present only once. This clone appeared a few times. The CDR3 is 16 residues long. CDR1 and CDR2 from the germline V gene are SEHNR and FQNEAQ (reference sequence). The J segment lost 8 bases and the V segment lost 5 bases, leaving 14 bases of the junction unmatched. The sample taken for sequencing was PBMCs. The sequence was collected from a woman in her 40s in good health. Some clones in this sample may be carry-over from other donors' samples. The rearrangement joins TRBV7-9 to TRBJ2-1; 8 nucleotides match TRBD2. The CDR3 here is CASSPSYREGLDEQFF. CDR3 coding DNA: TGTGCCAGCAGCCCCTCCTATCGGGAGGGCCTCGATGAGCAGTTCTTC.